The 19 T cell receptor beta chains in this list originate from one sample, sequenced in a study of Graves' ophthalmopathy and Graves' hyperthyroidism. Researchers took RNA transcripts and amplified TCR beta CDR3 regions from them. Amplification began with first-round RT-PCR using HTBI primers, then second-round multiplex PCR was performed. TCRdb recomputed calls from the multiplex PCR reads with MiXCR, one row per CDR3 protein. This table holds roughly 1.1 million distinct CDR3 sequences, about two fifths found once. Sequencing was performed on peripheral blood or thyroid tissue (not recorded which). The receptors here all came from an adult man with Graves' hyperthyroidism.

The J gene is TRBJ2-7, the V gene TRBV7-9; 8 nucleotides agree with TRBD1. The germline gives CDR1 SEHNR, CDR2 FQNEAQ (reference sequence). Trimming cost V 5 bases and J 3 bases; bases outside gene matches: 6. The length of the CDR3 is 14 residues. CDR3 sequence (DNA): TGTGCCAGCAGCCCAGGGGGCGGACACTACGAGCAGTACTTC. Amino acid sequence: CASSPGGGHYEQYF.

The chain couples TRBV20-1 to TRBJ2-7; either TRBD1 or TRBD2 may fit D (5 bases each). Deletions cut 1 base from V and 3 bases from J, with 16 bases between. Germline V lookup: CDR1 DFQATT, CDR2 SNEGSKA (reference sequence). This CDR3 is 15 amino acids long. The CDR3 nucleotides read TGCAGTGCTAGAGGTCAGGGAGATAACCGCTACGAGCAGTACTTC. It is translated as CSARGQGDNRYEQYF.

In this sample, this clonotype turned up many times. The rearrangement joins TRBV9 to TRBJ1-3, with 7 bases identical to TRBD1. V lost 4 bases and J lost 2; bases outside the gene matches: 3. This CDR3 has 14 residues. The germline gives CDR1 SGDLS, CDR2 YYNGEE. As DNA, the CDR3 is TGTGCCAGCAGCACTGACAGGGCTGGAAACACCATATATTTT. The encoded protein is CASSTDRAGNTIYF. The variable domain in full, with the rest retrieved from reference TRBV9 and TRBJ1-3, is DSGVTQTPKHLITATGQRVTLRCSPRSGDLSVYWYQQSLDQGLQFLIQYYNGEERAKGNILERFSAQQFPDLHSELNLSSLELGDSALYFCASSTDRAGNTIYFGEGSWLTVV.

In nucleotides, the CDR3 is TGTGCCAGCAGCTTACCGAGCCAGACTAGCGGGGGATTTCGAGAGACCCAGTACTTC. It encodes CASSLPSQTSGGFRETQYF. The chain recombines TRBV7-2 with TRBJ2-5; 12 bases match TRBD2. The CDR3 covers 19 residues. The V and J ends lost 2 bases and 4 bases, in that order; junction bases with no gene match: 14. CDR1 is SGHTA, CDR2 FQGNSA, per germline.

The chain has TRBV20-1 and TRBJ1-5; D ambiguous. Trimming removed 6 bases from V and 8 bases from J, with 14 bases in between. This CDR3 is built from 12 residues. Germline CDR1 DFQATT, CDR2 SNEGSKA (reference sequence). As DNA, the CDR3 is TGCAGTGCCAACCATTATGCAGAGCCCCAGCATTTT. Amino acid sequence: CSANHYAEPQHF.

The chain employs TRBV10-3 and TRBJ2-7, with 9 bases identical to TRBD1. With 6 bases clipped from V and 5 bases from J, the junction kept 11 bases outside the gene matches. The CDR3 contains 15 residues. Looked up from germline, CDR1 is ENHRY and CDR2 is SYGVKD. CDR3 in DNA: TGTGCCATCAGCGGGGGACAGGGAAGGGCGGACGAGCAGTACTTC. It encodes CAISGGQGRADEQYF.

In its sample, this clonotype was seen once. J is TRBJ2-2 and V is TRBV7-2, with TRBD2 as a possible D gene (7 bases). The CDR3 is made up of 16 amino acids. The V gene lost 0 bases and the J gene lost 1 base, with 9 bases spanning the gap. Looked up from germline, CDR1 is SGHTA and CDR2 is FQGNSA. CDR3 sequence: CASSLAGGQNTGELFF. CDR3 nucleotide sequence: TGTGCCAGCAGCTTAGCGGGGGGGCAGAACACCGGGGAGCTGTTTTTT.

This clonotype was recorded at least ten times. This chain uses TRBV7-2 with TRBJ2-5, with 12 bases matching TRBD2. Unmatched junction bases numbered 12, after V lost 5 bases and J lost 5 bases. This CDR3 comprises 17 residues. Per the germline V gene, CDR1 is SGHTA and CDR2 is FQGNSA. This chain's CDR3 is CASSPRASGRASETQYF. CDR3 DNA sequence: TGTGCCAGCAGCCCAAGAGCTAGCGGGAGGGCATCCGAGACCCAGTACTTC.

The rearrangement uses TRBV15 and TRBJ2-1; D possibly corresponds to TRBD1 (6 bases). The germline V gene has CDR1 LNHNV and CDR2 YYDKDF (reference sequence). The CDR3 is 14 amino acids. The V end lost 0 bases, the J end lost 10 bases, and 13 bases lay between the germline ends. Here the CDR3 reads CATSRDGGTLEQFF. CDR3 DNA sequence: TGTGCCACCAGCAGAGATGGGGGCACTTTGGAGCAGTTCTTC.

The sample holds many counts of this clonotype. The chain is built from TRBV7-2 and TRBJ2-2, with D maybe TRBD2 (5 bases). The V gene lost 5 bases and the J gene lost 1 base, with 11 bases spanning the gap. CDR1 SGHTA and CDR2 FQGNSA come from the germline V gene. CDR3 length: 15 residues. The CDR3 sequence is CASSLADLNTGELFF. Here the CDR3 DNA reads TGTGCCAGCAGCCTCGCGGACTTGAACACCGGGGAGCTGTTTTTT.

This clonotype was recorded many times. The J gene is TRBJ1-1, the V gene TRBV29-1; the match to TRBD1 covers 8 bases. Germline CDR1 SQVTM, CDR2 ANQGSEA. J was trimmed by 6 bases and V by 1 base; bases with no gene match: 4. This CDR3 is 13 amino acids long. This chain's CDR3 is CSVEGTGKPEAFF. CDR3 in DNA: TGCAGCGTTGAAGGGACAGGGAAACCTGAAGCTTTCTTT. The variable domain in full, completed from reference TRBV29-1 and TRBJ1-1, reads SAVISQKPSRDICQRGTSLTIQCQVDSQVTMMFWYRQQPGQSLTLIATANQGSEATYESGFVIDKFPISRPNLTFSTLTVSNMSPEDSSIYLCSVEGTGKPEAFFGQGTRLTVV.

There are many counts of this clonotype. J is TRBJ2-5 and V is TRBV12-3 or TRBV12-4; 10 bases match TRBD2. The V gene end was trimmed by 3 bases and the J gene end by 5 bases; junction bases not matched to a gene: 9. This CDR3 region has 16 residues. The CDR3 region has the DNA TGTGCCAGCAGTTTCCCTATGGGACTAGCGCGGGAGACCCAGTACTTC. This codes for CASSFPMGLARETQYF.

The gene calls are TRBV2 and TRBJ1-1, with D unresolved. This CDR3 has 13 amino acids. CDR1 and CDR2 from the germline V gene are SNHLY and FYNNEI. Trimming took 7 bases from V and 0 from J, leaving 9 bases between them. The CDR3 reads CASIKVVNTEAFF. Here the CDR3 DNA reads TGTGCCAGCATAAAGGTCGTGAACACTGAAGCTTTCTTT.

The rearrangement uses TRBV27 and TRBJ2-2; TRBD1 agrees at 7 bases. The CDR3 covers 14 residues. Germline CDR1 is MNHEY and CDR2 is SMNVEV (reference sequence). The V gene end was trimmed by 6 bases and the J gene end by 7 bases; junction bases not matched to a gene: 8. CDR3 sequence: CASRRQGPVGELFF. The CDR3 DNA reads TGTGCCAGCAGACGACAGGGCCCTGTCGGGGAGCTGTTTTTT.

This clonotype was observed at least ten times. This chain joins TRBV12-3 or TRBV12-4 and TRBJ2-7; 10 nucleotides agree with TRBD2. With 3 bases clipped from V and 6 bases from J, the junction kept 11 bases outside the gene matches. This CDR3 spans 16 amino acids. This CDR3 is CASSLLAGDLSSEQYF. The CDR3 nucleotides read TGTGCCAGCAGTTTGCTAGCGGGAGATCTGTCGTCCGAGCAGTACTTC.

Regarding this clonotype: This may be a read error, as it is one base from a much larger clone. The V gene is TRBV6-5, the J gene TRBJ1-2; a weak D match, TRBD1 (5 bases). Germline lookup yields CDR1 MNHEY and CDR2 SVGAGI. The CDR3 spans 13 residues. CDR3 coding DNA: TGTGCCAGCAGTTACTCTAGGGGCAATGGCTACGCCTTC. Protein product: CASSYSRGNGYAF.

As concerns this clonotype: A much more abundant neighbour one base away suggests this may be a read error. This rearrangement joins TRBV12-3 or TRBV12-4 to TRBJ1-5, with D perhaps matching TRBD1 (5 bases). Trimming pared 7 bases from V and 4 bases from J, leaving 14 bases between. This CDR3 has 14 residues. CDR3 amino acids: CASNGAGQNQPQHF. The CDR3 nucleotides are TGTGCCAGCAATGGGGCGGGGCAGAATCAGCCCCAGCATTTT.

Concerning this clonotype itself: A much larger clone differs by one base, so this may be a read error. The CDR3 is CASSFDRAHYGHTF. The CDR3 region has the DNA TGTGCCAGCAGCTTCGACAGGGCCCACTATGGCCACACCTTC. The chain has TRBV5-4 and TRBJ1-2; 7 nucleotides line up with TRBD1. This CDR3 is built from 14 residues. Germline assignment: CDR1 SGHNT and CDR2 YYREEE (reference sequence).

The CDR3 sequence is CAISDLAGGRETQYF. The CDR3, as DNA: TGTGCCATCAGTGATCTAGCGGGGGGGCGGGAGACCCAGTACTTC. The gene calls are TRBV10-3 and TRBJ2-5; 12 nucleotides align to TRBD2. V gave up 3 bases and J gave up 5 bases; unmatched junction bases: 4. The CDR3 contains 15 residues. Per the germline V gene, CDR1 is ENHRY and CDR2 is SYGVKD.